The rows below give T cell receptor beta chains drawn from one sample of a study of response to subunit inactivated influenza vaccine. A single record per CDR3 protein comes from TCRdb applying MiXCR to the RT-PCR reads. The sample contains about 570,000 distinct CDR3 sequences, approximately 10% of which appear only once. This sample was also put to use in a study of T cells expressing NK-cell markers.

The sequencing here drew on PBMCs from blood, taken on the day of vaccination. The receptors originated from a man aged 45-65 years who received an inactivated influenza vaccine. CDR3s include the opening cysteine and the closing phenylalanine or tryptophan. Each record gives: J gene, clone size, V gene, D gene, CDR3 DNA, CDR3 protein. The D gene is left open where the match is weak. Clone size, where shown, is once, few, many, or a class for clones that have expanded.

>TRBJ2-1|NA|TRBV6-5|NA
TGTGCCAGCAGTTACCACCTCCGCTACAATGAGCAGTTCTTC
CASSYHLRYNEQFF
>TRBJ1-4|many|TRBV5-1|TRBD1
TGCGCCAGCAGGCCCGGGACAGGATTTTTTTCAACTAATGAAAAACTGTTTTTT
CASRPGTGFFSTNEKLFF
>TRBJ2-3|NA|TRBV27|TRBD1
TGTGCCAGCAAAAGTTCGGACAGGGGGACCCCAGATACGCAGTATTTT
CASKSSDRGTPDTQYF
>TRBJ2-6|NA|TRBV6-6|NA
TGTGCCAGTCACGACTCTGGGGCCAACGTCCTGACTTTC
CASHDSGANVLTF
>TRBJ2-7|NA|TRBV18|TRBD2
TGTGCCAGCTCGAAGAGGGCTAGCGGGAGGGCCTCCTACGAGCAGTACTTC
CASSKRASGRASYEQYF
>TRBJ2-4|NA|TRBV20-1|NA
TGCAGTGCTAGAGATCCCCGTGGCATTCAGTACTTC
CSARDPRGIQYF
>TRBJ2-7|NA|TRBV6-2/TRBV6-3|NA
TGTGCCAGCAGTTTCTCGAGGACTGAAACCTCCTACGAGCAGTACTTC
CASSFSRTETSYEQYF
>TRBJ2-7|NA|TRBV9|TRBD2
TGTGCCAGCAGCGGAGGAGTCAGCGGGAGGTCTGTCTACGAGCAGTACTTC
CASSGGVSGRSVYEQYF
>TRBJ2-5|NA|TRBV12-3/TRBV12-4|NA
TGTGCCAGCAGCCGCGTACAGGGGACCCAGTACTTC
CASSRVQGTQYF
>TRBJ1-6|NA|TRBV6-1|TRBD1
TGTGCCAGCACCCAAACAGGGGGCTCCTATAATTCACCCCTCCACTTT
CASTQTGGSYNSPLHF
>TRBJ2-4|few|TRBV6-2/TRBV6-3|TRBD1
TGTGCCAGCAGTCAATGGGACAGACTAGCCAAAAACATTCAGTACTTC
CASSQWDRLAKNIQYF